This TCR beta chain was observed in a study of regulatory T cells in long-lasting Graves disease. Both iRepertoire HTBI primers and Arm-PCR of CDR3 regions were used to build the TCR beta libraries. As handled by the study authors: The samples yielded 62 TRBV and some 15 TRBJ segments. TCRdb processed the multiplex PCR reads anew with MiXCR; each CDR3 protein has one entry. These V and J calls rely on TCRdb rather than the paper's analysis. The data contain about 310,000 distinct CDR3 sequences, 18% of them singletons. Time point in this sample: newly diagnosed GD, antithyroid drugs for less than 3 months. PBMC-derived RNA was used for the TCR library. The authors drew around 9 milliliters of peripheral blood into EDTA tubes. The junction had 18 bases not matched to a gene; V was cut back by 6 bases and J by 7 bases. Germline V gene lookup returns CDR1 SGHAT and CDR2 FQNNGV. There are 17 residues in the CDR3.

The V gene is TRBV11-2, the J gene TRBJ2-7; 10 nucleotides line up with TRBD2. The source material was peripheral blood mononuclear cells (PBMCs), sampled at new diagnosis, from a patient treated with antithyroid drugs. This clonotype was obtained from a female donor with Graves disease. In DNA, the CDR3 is TGTGCCAGCAGGACGGTAGAGGATGGGCTAGCGGGAGATGAGCAGTACTTC. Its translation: CASRTVEDGLAGDEQYF.